This T cell receptor beta chain was documented in a study of cytomegalovirus exposure and HLA in healthy donors. Study-wide results and caveats: When the data were analyzed later, several of the most significant clusters appeared to be linked to common viral pathogens. CMV serostatus was the sole immune exposure data available.

This CDR3 contains 13 residues. In germline, CDR1 is SQVTM, CDR2 ANQGSEA. Trimming removed 7 bases from V and 1 base from J, with 11 bases in between. Comment on this clone: Its target is unknown.

In the PCR, 60 Vbeta and 13 Jbeta primers were used. The protocol was immunoSEQ multiplex PCR, while the TCRdb copy is restricted to in-frame clones and leaves out a portion. The top ten clones hold approximately 2% of a sample with 200,000 or so clones, 60% to 80% of them seen once. Material: PBMCs. The gene calls are TRBV29-1 and TRBJ2-1; weak D call: TRBD2 (5 bases). The TCR sequence derives from a woman in her twenties or thirties in good health and CMV-seropositive. CDR3 sequence: CSAVGGSYNEQFF. In DNA form, the CDR3 reads TGCAGCGCGGTGGGCGGGTCCTACAATGAGCAGTTCTTC.